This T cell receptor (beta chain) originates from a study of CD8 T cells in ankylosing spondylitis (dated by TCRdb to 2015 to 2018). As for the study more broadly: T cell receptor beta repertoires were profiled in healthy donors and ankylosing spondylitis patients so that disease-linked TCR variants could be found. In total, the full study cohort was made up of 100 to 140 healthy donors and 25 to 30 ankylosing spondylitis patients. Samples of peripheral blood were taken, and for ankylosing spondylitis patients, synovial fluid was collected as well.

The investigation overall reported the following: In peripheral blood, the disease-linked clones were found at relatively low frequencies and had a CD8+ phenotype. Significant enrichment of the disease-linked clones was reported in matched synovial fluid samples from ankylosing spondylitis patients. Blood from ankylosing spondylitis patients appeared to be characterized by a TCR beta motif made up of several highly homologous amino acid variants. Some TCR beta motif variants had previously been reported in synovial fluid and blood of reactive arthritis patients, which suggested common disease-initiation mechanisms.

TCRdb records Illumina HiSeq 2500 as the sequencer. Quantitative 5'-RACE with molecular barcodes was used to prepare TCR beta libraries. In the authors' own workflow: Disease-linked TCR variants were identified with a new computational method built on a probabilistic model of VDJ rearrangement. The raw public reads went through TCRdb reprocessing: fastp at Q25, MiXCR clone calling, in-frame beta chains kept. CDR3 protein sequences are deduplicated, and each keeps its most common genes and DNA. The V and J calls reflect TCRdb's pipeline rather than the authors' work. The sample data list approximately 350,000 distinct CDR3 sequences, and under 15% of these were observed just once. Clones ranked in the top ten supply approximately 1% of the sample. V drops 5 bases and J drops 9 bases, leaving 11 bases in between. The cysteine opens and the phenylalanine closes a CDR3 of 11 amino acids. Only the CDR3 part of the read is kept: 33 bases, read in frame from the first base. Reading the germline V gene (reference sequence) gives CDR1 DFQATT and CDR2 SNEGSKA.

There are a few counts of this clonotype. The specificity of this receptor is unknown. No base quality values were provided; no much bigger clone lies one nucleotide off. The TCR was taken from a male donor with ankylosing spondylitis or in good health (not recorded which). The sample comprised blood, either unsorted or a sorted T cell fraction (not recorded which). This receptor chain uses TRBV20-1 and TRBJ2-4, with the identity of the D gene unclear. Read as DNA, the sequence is TGCAGTGCTTTTACAACTGGCATTCAGTACTTC. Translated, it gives CSAFTTGIQYF.